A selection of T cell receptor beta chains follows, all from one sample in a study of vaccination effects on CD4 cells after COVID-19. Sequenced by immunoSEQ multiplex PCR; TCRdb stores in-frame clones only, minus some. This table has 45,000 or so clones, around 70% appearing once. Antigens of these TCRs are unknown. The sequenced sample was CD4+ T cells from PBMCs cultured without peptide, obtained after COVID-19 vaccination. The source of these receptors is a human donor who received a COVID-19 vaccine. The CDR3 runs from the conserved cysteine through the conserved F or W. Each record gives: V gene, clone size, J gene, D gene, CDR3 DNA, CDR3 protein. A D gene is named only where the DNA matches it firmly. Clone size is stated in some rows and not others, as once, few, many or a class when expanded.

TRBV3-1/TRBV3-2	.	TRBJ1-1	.	TGTGCCAGCAGCCCAGGAAAGCCGGACGAAGAAGCTTTCTTT	CASSPGKPDEEAFF
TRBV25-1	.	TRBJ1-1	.	TGTGCCAGCAGGGATACGAACCCCGTGAACACTGAAGCTTTCTTT	CASRDTNPVNTEAFF
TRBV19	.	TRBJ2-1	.	TGTGCCAGTAGTATAGAGCTCGGCAGACCATTTTACAATGAGCAGTTCTTC	CASSIELGRPFYNEQFF
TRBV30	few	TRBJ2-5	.	TGTGCCTGGAGTGGCCAAGAGACCCAGTACTTC	CAWSGQETQYF
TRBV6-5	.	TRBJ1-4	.	TGTGCCAGCCGGCAGTTTGAAAAACTGTTTTTT	CASRQFEKLFF
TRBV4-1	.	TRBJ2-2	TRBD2	TGCGCCAGCAGCCAACTAAGGACTAGCGCCAACACCGGGGAGCTGTTTTTT	CASSQLRTSANTGELFF
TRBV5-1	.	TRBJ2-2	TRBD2	TGCGCCAGCAGCTTGGGGACTAGTGGGGCCGGGGAGCTGTTTTTT	CASSLGTSGAGELFF
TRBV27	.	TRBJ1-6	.	TGTGCCAGCAGTCCAATCCGGCGGTCTAATTCACCCCTCCACTTT	CASSPIRRSNSPLHF
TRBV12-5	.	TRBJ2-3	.	TGTGCTAGTGGTTTAAGGGGAGGTACAGATACGCAGTATTTT	CASGLRGGTDTQYF
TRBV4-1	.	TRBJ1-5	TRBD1	TGCGCCAGCGGACAGGGGACCCTGGTCAATCAGCCCCAGCATTTT	CASGQGTLVNQPQHF
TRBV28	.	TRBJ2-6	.	TGTGCCAGCAGTTTACTGTGGGGATCCGGGGCCAACGTCCTGACTTTC	CASSLLWGSGANVLTF
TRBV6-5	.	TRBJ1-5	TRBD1	TGTGCCAGCAGTTCGACAGGGAGTCGGGTCGGACAGCCCCAGCATTTT	CASSSTGSRVGQPQHF
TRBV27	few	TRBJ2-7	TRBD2	TGTGCCAGCAGGCGCGGGAGGGAGTCTCAAGAGCAGTACTTC	CASRRGRESQEQYF
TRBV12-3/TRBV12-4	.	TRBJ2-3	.	TGTGCCAGCTGCCGGCCGGGGTCAGATACGCAGTATTTT	CASCRPGSDTQYF
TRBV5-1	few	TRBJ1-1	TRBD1	TGCGCCAGCAGCCTAGGACAGGCTCGCACTGAAGCTTTCTTT	CASSLGQARTEAFF
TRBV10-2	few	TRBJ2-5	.	TGCGCCAGCTCTCTCTCCACATGGGAGACCCAGTACTTC	CASSLSTWETQYF
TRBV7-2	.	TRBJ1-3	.	TGTGCCAGCAGCTTAGACAGGGGAAACACCATATATTTT	CASSLDRGNTIYF
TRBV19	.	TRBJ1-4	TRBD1	TGTGCCAGTAGTATACCTCCTTCTTTTACAGGGGGTAAACTGTTTTTT	CASSIPPSFTGGKLFF
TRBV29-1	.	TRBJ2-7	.	TGCAGCGTTGACAAAGGCTACGAGCAGTACTTC	CSVDKGYEQYF
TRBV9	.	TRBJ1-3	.	TGTGCCAGCAGCGTAGGACAGTCTGGAAACACCATATATTTT	CASSVGQSGNTIYF
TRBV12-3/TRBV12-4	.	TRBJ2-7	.	TGTGCCACCCGGGGGGCAGATACCTACGAGCAGTACTTC	CATRGADTYEQYF
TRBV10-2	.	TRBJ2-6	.	TGCGCCAGCAGTCGGGGGCCGATGGTCTCTGGGGCCAACGTCCTGACTTTC	CASSRGPMVSGANVLTF
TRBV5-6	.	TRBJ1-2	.	TGTGCCAGCAGCTTGGCTGGGGAAAACACCTTC	CASSLAGENTF
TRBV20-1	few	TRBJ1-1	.	TGCAGGGTTACGGAGGGCACTGAAGCTTTCTTT	CRVTEGTEAFF
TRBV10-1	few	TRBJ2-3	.	TGCGCCAGCAGTGACCGCACAGATACGCAGTATTTT	CASSDRTDTQYF
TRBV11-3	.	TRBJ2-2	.	TGTGCCAGCAGCCCACGGAGGGGAGCCGGGGAGCTGTTTTTT	CASSPRRGAGELFF
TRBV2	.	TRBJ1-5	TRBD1	TGTGCCAGCAGGGGGGACAGCTGGAATCAGCCCCAGCATTTT	CASRGDSWNQPQHF
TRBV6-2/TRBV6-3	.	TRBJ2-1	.	TGTGCCAGCAGTGATTGGGGTAATGAGCAGTTCTTC	CASSDWGNEQFF
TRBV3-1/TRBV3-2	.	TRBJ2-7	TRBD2	TGTGCCAGCAGCCAATTTATAGCGGGAGGGGCCGAGCAGTACTTC	CASSQFIAGGAEQYF
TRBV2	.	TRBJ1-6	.	TGTGCCAGCAGTGGCCGACAGTCTAGGGGAGGTTCACCCCTCCACTTT	CASSGRQSRGGSPLHF
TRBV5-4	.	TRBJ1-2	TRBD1	TGTGCCAGCAGCCTAACCGGGACAGTTAACTATGGCTACACCTTC	CASSLTGTVNYGYTF
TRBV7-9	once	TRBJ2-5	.	TGTGCCAGCAGCTTAGGGGATAGAGGGACCCAAGAGACCCAGTACTTC	CASSLGDRGTQETQYF
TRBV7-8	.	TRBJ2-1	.	TGTGCCAGCAGCTTACCCCAGAGCTCCTACAATGAGCAGTTCTTC	CASSLPQSSYNEQFF
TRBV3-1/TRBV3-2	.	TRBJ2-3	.	TGTGCCAGCAGCCAAAATTTAGATACGCAGTATTTT	CASSQNLDTQYF
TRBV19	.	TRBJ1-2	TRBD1	TGTGCCAGTAGTCGGGACAGGGGGCGAAACTATGGCTACACCTTC	CASSRDRGRNYGYTF
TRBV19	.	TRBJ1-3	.	TGTGCCAGTAGGATCGTAGGGTCTGGAAACACCATATATTTT	CASRIVGSGNTIYF
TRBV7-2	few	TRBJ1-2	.	TGTGCCAGCAGCTTAGGGTCTGGGGGGAACACCGGATACACCTTC	CASSLGSGGNTGYTF
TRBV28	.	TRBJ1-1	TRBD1	TGTGCCAGCAGTGGGGGACAGAGGAACACTGAAGCTTTCTTT	CASSGGQRNTEAFF
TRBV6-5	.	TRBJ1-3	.	TGTGCCAGCAGTTTGGGTAACACCATATATTTT	CASSLGNTIYF
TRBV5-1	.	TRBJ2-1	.	TGCGCCAGCTGGGAAGGAGAGAAATACAATGAGCAGTTCTTC	CASWEGEKYNEQFF
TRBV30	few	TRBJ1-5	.	TGTGCCTGGAGTATAAATAGCAATCAGCCCCAGCATTTT	CAWSINSNQPQHF
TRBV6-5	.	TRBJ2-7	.	TGTGCCAGCAGTTACAACAGTTACTACGAGCAGTACTTC	CASSYNSYYEQYF
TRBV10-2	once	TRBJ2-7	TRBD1	TGCGCCAGCAGCCGGGACAGCTACGAGCAGTACTTC	CASSRDSYEQYF
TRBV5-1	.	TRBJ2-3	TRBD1	TGCGCCAGCAGCTCGACCACGGGACAGGGCACAGATACGCAGTATTTT	CASSSTTGQGTDTQYF
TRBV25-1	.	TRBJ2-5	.	TGTGCCAGCACAACCCCCAGCGGCCAAGAGACCCAGTACTTC	CASTTPSGQETQYF
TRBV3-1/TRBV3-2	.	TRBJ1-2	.	TGTGCCAGCAGCCAAGGAAATAGGGGTGTCGGTGGCTACACCTTC	CASSQGNRGVGGYTF
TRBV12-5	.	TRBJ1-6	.	TGTGCTAGTGGTTTCACCAAACTAGTCGACAGACATTCACCCCTCCACTTT	CASGFTKLVDRHSPLHF
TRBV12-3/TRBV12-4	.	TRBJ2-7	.	TGTGCCAGCAGTGGCTCCGGGACGAGCGAGCAGTACTTC	CASSGSGTSEQYF
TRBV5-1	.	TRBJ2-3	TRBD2	TGCGCCAGCAGCTTGGCGAGCGGGAGGACCACAGATACGCAGTATTTT	CASSLASGRTTDTQYF
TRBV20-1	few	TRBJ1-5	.	TGCAGTGCTAGTCGGGGCAATCAGCCCCAGCATTTT	CSASRGNQPQHF
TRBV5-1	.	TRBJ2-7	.	TGCGCCAGCAGCTGGAGGGACAGCTCCTACGAGCAGTACTTC	CASSWRDSSYEQYF
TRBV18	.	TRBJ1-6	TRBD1	TGTGCCAGCTCACCGGACAGGGTCGGTTCACCCCTCCACTTT	CASSPDRVGSPLHF
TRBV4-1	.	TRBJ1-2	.	TGCGCCAGCAGCCAACCCCGGGAGGGGTGGGGTGGCTACACCTTC	CASSQPREGWGGYTF
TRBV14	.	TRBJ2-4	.	TGTGCCAGCAGCCAAGCCATGGGACGAGCCAAAAACATTCAGTACTTC	CASSQAMGRAKNIQYF
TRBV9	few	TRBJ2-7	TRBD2	TGTGCCAGCAGCGTAGAGGGCGTAGCGGGAGGGCCCTTCGGGAACGAGCAGTACTTC	CASSVEGVAGGPFGNEQYF